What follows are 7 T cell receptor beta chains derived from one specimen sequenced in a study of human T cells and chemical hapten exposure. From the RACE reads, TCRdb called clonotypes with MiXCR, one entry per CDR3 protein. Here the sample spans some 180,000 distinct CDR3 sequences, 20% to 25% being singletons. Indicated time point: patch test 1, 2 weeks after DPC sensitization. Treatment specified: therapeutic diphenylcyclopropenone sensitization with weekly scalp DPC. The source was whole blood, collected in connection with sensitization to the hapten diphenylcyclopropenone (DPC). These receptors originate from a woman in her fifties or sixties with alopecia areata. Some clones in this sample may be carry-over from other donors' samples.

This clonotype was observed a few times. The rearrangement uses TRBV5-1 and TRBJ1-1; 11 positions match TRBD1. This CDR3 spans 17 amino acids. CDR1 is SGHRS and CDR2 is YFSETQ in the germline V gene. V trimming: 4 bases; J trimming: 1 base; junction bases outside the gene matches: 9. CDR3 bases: TGCGCCAGCAGCCCCGGGACAGGGGGAGCAAGGAACACTGAAGCTTTCTTT. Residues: CASSPGTGGARNTEAFF.

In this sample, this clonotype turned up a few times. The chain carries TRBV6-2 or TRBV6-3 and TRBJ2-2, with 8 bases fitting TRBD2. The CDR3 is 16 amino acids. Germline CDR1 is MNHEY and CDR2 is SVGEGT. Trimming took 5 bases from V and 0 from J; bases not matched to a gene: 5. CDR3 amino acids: CASSIPSGSNTGELFF. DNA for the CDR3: TGTGCCAGCAGTATCCCTAGCGGGTCGAACACCGGGGAGCTGTTTTTT.

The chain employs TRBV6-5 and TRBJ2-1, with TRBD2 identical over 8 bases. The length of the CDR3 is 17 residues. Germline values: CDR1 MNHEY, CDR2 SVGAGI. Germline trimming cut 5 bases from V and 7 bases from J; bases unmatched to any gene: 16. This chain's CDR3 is CASSLTLSGLVRNEQFF. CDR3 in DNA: TGTGCCAGCAGTCTCACCCTATCGGGACTAGTTCGGAATGAGCAGTTCTTC.

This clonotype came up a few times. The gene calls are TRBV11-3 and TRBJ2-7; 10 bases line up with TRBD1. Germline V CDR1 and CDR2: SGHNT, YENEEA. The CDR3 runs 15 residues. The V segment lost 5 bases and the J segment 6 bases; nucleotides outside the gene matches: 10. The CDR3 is CASSPGTGASGEQYF. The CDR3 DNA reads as TGTGCCAGCAGCCCAGGGACAGGGGCATCCGGCGAGCAGTACTTC.

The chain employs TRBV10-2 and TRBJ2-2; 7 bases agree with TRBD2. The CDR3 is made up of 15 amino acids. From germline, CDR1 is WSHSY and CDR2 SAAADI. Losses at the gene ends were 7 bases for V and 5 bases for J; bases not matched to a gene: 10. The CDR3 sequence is CASMGGRRSTGELFF. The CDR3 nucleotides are TGCGCCAGCATGGGAGGGAGGAGGAGTACCGGGGAGCTGTTTTTT.

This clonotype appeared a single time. The CDR3, as DNA: TGCAGTGCTCCACAGGGCAATCAGCCCCAGCATTTT. This translates into CSAPQGNQPQHF. The chain joins TRBV20-1 to TRBJ1-5, with D possibly matching TRBD1 (5 bases). Germline CDR1 is DFQATT and CDR2 is SNEGSKA (reference sequence). The CDR3 has 12 residues. Trimming left V 5 bases short and J 2 bases short, with 7 bases between.

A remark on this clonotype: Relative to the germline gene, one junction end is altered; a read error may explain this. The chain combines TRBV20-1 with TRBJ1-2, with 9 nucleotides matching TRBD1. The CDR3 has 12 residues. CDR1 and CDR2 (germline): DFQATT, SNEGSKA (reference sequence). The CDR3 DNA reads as TGCAGTGCTACGAGGACAGGGGATGGCTACATCTTC. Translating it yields CSATRTGDGYIF.